This is a list of T cell receptor beta chains from one sample in a study of T-cell memory formation after mild COVID-19. TCRdb independently ran MiXCR on the 5' RACE reads; one entry per CDR3 protein. The sample includes fewer than 650,000 distinct CDR3 sequences, 15% to 20% of them seen just once. Sequenced sample: PBMCs or a T cell subset sorted from them (not recorded which). The receptor set was obtained from an adult woman who had mild COVID-19 (a few samples of this study predate the infection). Cell type and time point are not known. The CDR3 runs from the conserved cysteine through the conserved F or W. Each record gives: clone size, V gene, J gene, CDR3 protein. Size values are once, few and many counts, or a class for expanded clones, and some rows have none.

clone size: -
V gene: TRBV29-1
J gene: TRBJ1-1
CDR3 protein: CSVKRTGGTEAFF

clone size: -
V gene: TRBV18
J gene: TRBJ1-6
CDR3 protein: CASSLEGFGFNSPLHF

clone size: -
V gene: TRBV6-6
J gene: TRBJ2-7
CDR3 protein: CASSYVGGGSYEQYF

clone size: few
V gene: TRBV4-3
J gene: TRBJ1-2
CDR3 protein: CASSQDTQGNYGYTF

clone size: few
V gene: TRBV7-9
J gene: TRBJ2-2
CDR3 protein: CASSQSVGTFTTGELFF

clone size: few
V gene: TRBV6-2/TRBV6-3
J gene: TRBJ1-5
CDR3 protein: CASSQEAWLNQPQHF

clone size: -
V gene: TRBV20-1
J gene: TRBJ1-3
CDR3 protein: CSALTLQGFGNTIYF

clone size: -
V gene: TRBV5-5
J gene: TRBJ2-3
CDR3 protein: CASSPRPGEGRTDTQYF

clone size: -
V gene: TRBV7-9
J gene: TRBJ2-1
CDR3 protein: CASSLDGRLAGGGEQFF

clone size: few
V gene: TRBV24-1
J gene: TRBJ2-1
CDR3 protein: CATSDSVAGGDYNEQFF

clone size: -
V gene: TRBV15
J gene: TRBJ2-1
CDR3 protein: CATSRDIEQFF

clone size: few
V gene: TRBV4-3
J gene: TRBJ2-7
CDR3 protein: CASSQDRRDLEQYF

clone size: -
V gene: TRBV4-1
J gene: TRBJ2-1
CDR3 protein: CASSQDASGGPPYNEQFF

clone size: -
V gene: TRBV7-6
J gene: TRBJ2-7
CDR3 protein: CASSPGQQYEQYF

clone size: once
V gene: TRBV24-1
J gene: TRBJ2-1
CDR3 protein: CATSDLRAGTYNEQFF

clone size: few
V gene: TRBV18
J gene: TRBJ2-4
CDR3 protein: CASSPGLTGNIQYF

clone size: few
V gene: TRBV12-3/TRBV12-4
J gene: TRBJ2-6
CDR3 protein: CASTPGQGLSGANVLTF

clone size: few
V gene: TRBV20-1
J gene: TRBJ1-4
CDR3 protein: CSAPRRDNEKLFF

clone size: few
V gene: TRBV25-1
J gene: TRBJ2-5
CDR3 protein: CASSSESPTRVGETQYF

clone size: few
V gene: TRBV25-1
J gene: TRBJ1-1
CDR3 protein: CASSGPWDTEAFF

clone size: -
V gene: TRBV9
J gene: TRBJ1-4
CDR3 protein: CASSVEADDSLNAKLFF

clone size: few
V gene: TRBV29-1
J gene: TRBJ2-3
CDR3 protein: CSVEAIGDTQYF

clone size: -
V gene: TRBV7-9
J gene: TRBJ1-6
CDR3 protein: CASSLGQALTPLHF

clone size: few
V gene: TRBV30
J gene: TRBJ2-7
CDR3 protein: CAWSVGGYEQYF

clone size: few
V gene: TRBV27
J gene: TRBJ1-6
CDR3 protein: CASRLGARSPLHF

clone size: -
V gene: TRBV10-3
J gene: TRBJ2-2
CDR3 protein: CAISESPGNTGELFF

clone size: many
V gene: TRBV5-1
J gene: TRBJ2-5
CDR3 protein: CASSLGGARQETQYF

clone size: once
V gene: TRBV6-1
J gene: TRBJ1-1
CDR3 protein: CATGGRGITEAFF

clone size: few
V gene: TRBV10-3
J gene: TRBJ2-7
CDR3 protein: CAISESGTSSYEQYF

clone size: -
V gene: TRBV11-2
J gene: TRBJ2-7
CDR3 protein: CASSVQGAKTYEQYF

clone size: few
V gene: TRBV13
J gene: TRBJ1-2
CDR3 protein: CASSVQGKDGYTF

clone size: -
V gene: TRBV7-8
J gene: TRBJ1-6
CDR3 protein: CASRTRGINSPLHF

clone size: few
V gene: TRBV3-1
J gene: TRBJ1-2
CDR3 protein: CASSPQRGGYTF

clone size: few
V gene: TRBV2
J gene: TRBJ2-3
CDR3 protein: CASSALQGGTQYF

clone size: few
V gene: TRBV30
J gene: TRBJ1-5
CDR3 protein: CAWSGMGPQHF

clone size: few
V gene: TRBV5-5
J gene: TRBJ2-5
CDR3 protein: CASSAAGLAANIQETQYF

clone size: -
V gene: TRBV3-1
J gene: TRBJ2-1
CDR3 protein: CASSQDISGRDEQFF

clone size: -
V gene: TRBV5-1
J gene: TRBJ2-5
CDR3 protein: CASSLGVLLAEQETQYF

clone size: -
V gene: TRBV6-5
J gene: TRBJ2-7
CDR3 protein: CASSHSGPSYEQYF

clone size: -
V gene: TRBV6-5
J gene: TRBJ1-1
CDR3 protein: CASRYDRDPNTEAFF

clone size: few
V gene: TRBV10-3
J gene: TRBJ2-5
CDR3 protein: CAIRPDGQWEGETQYF

clone size: few
V gene: TRBV29-1
J gene: TRBJ2-7
CDR3 protein: CSVERTGREQYF

clone size: few
V gene: TRBV12-3/TRBV12-4
J gene: TRBJ2-5
CDR3 protein: CASIRQAGRWETQYF

clone size: -
V gene: TRBV7-9
J gene: TRBJ1-4
CDR3 protein: CASSLDGGLNEKLFF

clone size: few
V gene: TRBV5-4
J gene: TRBJ2-7
CDR3 protein: CASSTKGSYEQYF

clone size: -
V gene: TRBV20-1
J gene: TRBJ2-1
CDR3 protein: CSVLQRAENEQFF

clone size: few
V gene: TRBV10-3
J gene: TRBJ1-1
CDR3 protein: CAISEPDTEAFF

clone size: -
V gene: TRBV6-2/TRBV6-3
J gene: TRBJ2-7
CDR3 protein: CASSYSDGIGRYEQYF

clone size: -
V gene: TRBV5-1
J gene: TRBJ1-1
CDR3 protein: CASRKQGNTEAFF

clone size: many
V gene: TRBV24-1
J gene: TRBJ2-1
CDR3 protein: CATSDEGQGREQFF

clone size: -
V gene: TRBV20-1
J gene: TRBJ1-4
CDR3 protein: CSASSRALEKLFF

clone size: few
V gene: TRBV12-3/TRBV12-4
J gene: TRBJ2-7
CDR3 protein: CASSWQGGSYEQYF

clone size: few
V gene: TRBV24-1
J gene: TRBJ2-3
CDR3 protein: CATSDSGGFGTDTQYF

clone size: many
V gene: TRBV7-2
J gene: TRBJ2-3
CDR3 protein: CASSLTLSGARDTQYF

clone size: -
V gene: TRBV19
J gene: TRBJ1-1
CDR3 protein: CASSSGTGGGEAFF

clone size: -
V gene: TRBV7-7
J gene: TRBJ2-2
CDR3 protein: CAIGATGELFF

clone size: few
V gene: TRBV12-3/TRBV12-4
J gene: TRBJ2-1
CDR3 protein: CASSPRFARFF

clone size: few
V gene: TRBV5-1
J gene: TRBJ2-3
CDR3 protein: CASSSLPVGGTDTQYF

clone size: -
V gene: TRBV5-6
J gene: TRBJ2-2
CDR3 protein: CASSLRQGGYAGELFF